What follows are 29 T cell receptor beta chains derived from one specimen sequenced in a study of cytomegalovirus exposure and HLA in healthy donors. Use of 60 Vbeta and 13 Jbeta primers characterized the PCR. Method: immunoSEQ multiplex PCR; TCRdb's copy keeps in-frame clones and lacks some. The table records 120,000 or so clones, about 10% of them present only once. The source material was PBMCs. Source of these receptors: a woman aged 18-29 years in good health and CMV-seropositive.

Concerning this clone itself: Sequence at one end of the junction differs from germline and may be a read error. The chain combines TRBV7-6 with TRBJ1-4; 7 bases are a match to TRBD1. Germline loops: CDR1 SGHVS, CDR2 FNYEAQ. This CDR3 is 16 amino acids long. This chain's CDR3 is CAGSPPGTGANEKLFF. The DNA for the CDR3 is TGTGCCGGCAGCCCTCCGGGAACAGGGGCTAATGAAAAACTGTTTTTT.

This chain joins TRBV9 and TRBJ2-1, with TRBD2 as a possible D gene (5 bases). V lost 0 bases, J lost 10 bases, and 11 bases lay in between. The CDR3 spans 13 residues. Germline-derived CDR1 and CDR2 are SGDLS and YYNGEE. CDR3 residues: CASSVGPSGEQFF. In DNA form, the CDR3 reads TGTGCCAGCAGCGTAGGTCCCTCGGGAGAGCAGTTCTTC.

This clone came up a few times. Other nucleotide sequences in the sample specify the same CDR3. CDR3 protein: CASSLRGAKNIQYF. DNA of the CDR3: TGTGCCAGCAGTTTAAGGGGGGCCAAAAACATTCAGTACTTC. This rearrangement joins TRBV28 to TRBJ2-4; TRBD1 is a possible D gene (6 bases). Germline CDR1 reads MDHEN; CDR2 reads SYDVKM. The CDR3 runs to 14 residues. The V gene lost 2 bases and the J gene lost 1 base, with 6 bases spanning the gap. Supplemented by reference TRBV28 and TRBJ2-4, the full variable domain reads DVKVTQSSRYLVKRTGEKVFLECVQDMDHENMFWYRQDPGLGLRLIYFSYDVKMKEKGDIPEGYSVSREKKERFSLILESASTNQTSMYLCASSLRGAKNIQYFGAGTRLSVL.

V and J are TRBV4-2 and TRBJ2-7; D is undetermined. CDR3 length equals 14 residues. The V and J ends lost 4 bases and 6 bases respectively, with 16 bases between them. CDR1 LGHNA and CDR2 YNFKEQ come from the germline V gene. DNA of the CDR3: TGTGCCAGCAGCCCGGGTAATGGATTGGGCGAGCAGTACTTC. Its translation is CASSPGNGLGEQYF.

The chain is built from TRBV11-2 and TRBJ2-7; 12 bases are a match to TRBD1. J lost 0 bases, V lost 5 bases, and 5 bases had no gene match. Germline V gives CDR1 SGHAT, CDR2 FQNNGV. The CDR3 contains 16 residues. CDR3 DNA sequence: TGTGCCAGCAGCGTCGGGACAGGGGGCGGCTCCTACGAGCAGTACTTC. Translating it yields CASSVGTGGGSYEQYF.

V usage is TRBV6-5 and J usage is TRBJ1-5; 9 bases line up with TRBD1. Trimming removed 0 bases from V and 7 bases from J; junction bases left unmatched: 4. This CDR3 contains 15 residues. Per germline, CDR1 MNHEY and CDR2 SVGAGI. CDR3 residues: CASSYSWTGAQPQHF. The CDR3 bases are TGTGCCAGCAGTTACTCGTGGACAGGGGCCCAGCCCCAGCATTTT.

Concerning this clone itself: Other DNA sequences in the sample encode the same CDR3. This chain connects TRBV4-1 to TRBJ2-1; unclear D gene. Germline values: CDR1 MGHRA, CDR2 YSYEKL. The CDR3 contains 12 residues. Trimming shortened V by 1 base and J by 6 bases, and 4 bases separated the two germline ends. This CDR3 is CASSQVANEQFF. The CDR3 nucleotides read TGCGCCAGCAGCCAAGTGGCCAATGAGCAGTTCTTC.

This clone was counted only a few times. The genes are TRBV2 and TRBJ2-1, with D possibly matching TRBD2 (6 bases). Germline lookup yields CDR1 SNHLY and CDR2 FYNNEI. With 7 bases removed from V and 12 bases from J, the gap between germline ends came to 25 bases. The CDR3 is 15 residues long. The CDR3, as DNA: TGTGCCAGCAACCAATTGACTAGTGGCCACTCGTGGCAGTTCTTC. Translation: CASNQLTSGHSWQFF.

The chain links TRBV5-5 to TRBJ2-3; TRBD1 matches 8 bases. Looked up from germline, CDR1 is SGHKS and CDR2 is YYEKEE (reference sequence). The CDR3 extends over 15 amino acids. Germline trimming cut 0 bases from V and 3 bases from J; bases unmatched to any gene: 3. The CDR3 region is CASSLGDRGTDTQYF. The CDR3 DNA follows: TGTGCCAGCAGCTTGGGTGACAGGGGAACAGATACGCAGTATTTT.

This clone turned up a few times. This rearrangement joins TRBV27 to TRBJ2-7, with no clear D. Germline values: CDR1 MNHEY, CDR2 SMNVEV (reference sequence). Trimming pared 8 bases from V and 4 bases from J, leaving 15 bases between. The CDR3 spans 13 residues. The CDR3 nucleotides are TGTGCCAGCTCTCAGGCCCCCCGGTACGAGCAGTACTTC. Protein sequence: CASSQAPRYEQYF.

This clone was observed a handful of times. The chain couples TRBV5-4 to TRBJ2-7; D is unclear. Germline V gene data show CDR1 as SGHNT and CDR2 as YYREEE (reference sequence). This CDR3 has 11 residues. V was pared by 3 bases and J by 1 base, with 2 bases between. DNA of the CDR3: TGTGCCAGCAGCTCTTCCTACGAGCAGTACTTC. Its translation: CASSSSYEQYF.

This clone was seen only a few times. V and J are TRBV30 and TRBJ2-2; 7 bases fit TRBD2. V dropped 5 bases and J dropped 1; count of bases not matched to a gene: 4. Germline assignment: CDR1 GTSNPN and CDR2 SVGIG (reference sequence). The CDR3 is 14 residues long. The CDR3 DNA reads TGTGCCTGGGGTGGGAGGGTGAACACCGGGGAGCTGTTTTTT. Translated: CAWGGRVNTGELFF.

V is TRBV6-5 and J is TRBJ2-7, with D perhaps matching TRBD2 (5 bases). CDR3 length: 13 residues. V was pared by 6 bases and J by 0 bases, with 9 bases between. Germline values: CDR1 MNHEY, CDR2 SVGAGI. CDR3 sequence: CASRQRSSYEQYF. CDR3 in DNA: TGTGCCAGCAGGCAGCGGAGCTCCTACGAGCAGTACTTC.

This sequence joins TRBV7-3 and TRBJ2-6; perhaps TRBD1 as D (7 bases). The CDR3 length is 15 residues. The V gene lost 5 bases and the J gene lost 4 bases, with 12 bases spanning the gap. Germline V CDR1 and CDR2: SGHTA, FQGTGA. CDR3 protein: CASSPGGSGANVLTF. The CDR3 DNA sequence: TGTGCCAGCAGCCCAGGGGGGTCCGGGGCCAACGTCCTGACTTTC.

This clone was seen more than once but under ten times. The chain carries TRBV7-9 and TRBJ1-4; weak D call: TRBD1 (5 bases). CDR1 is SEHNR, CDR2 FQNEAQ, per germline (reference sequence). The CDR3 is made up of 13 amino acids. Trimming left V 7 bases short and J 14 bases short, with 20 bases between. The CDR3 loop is CASKVSGEDILFF. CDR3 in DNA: TGTGCCAGCAAAGTATCGGGGGAGGATATCCTGTTTTTT.

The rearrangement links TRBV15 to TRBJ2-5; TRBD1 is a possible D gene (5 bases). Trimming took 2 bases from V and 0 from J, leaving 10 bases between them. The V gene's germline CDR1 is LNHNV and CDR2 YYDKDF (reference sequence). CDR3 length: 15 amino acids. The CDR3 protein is CATSRTTDHQETQYF. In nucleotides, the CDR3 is TGTGCCACCAGCAGAACGACAGACCACCAAGAGACCCAGTACTTC.

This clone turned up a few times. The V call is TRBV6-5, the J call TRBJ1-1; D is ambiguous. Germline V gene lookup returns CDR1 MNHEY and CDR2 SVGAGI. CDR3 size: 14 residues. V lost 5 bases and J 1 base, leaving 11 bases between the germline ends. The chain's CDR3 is CASSTPTPNTEAFF. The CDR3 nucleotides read TGTGCCAGCAGTACCCCGACACCGAACACTGAAGCTTTCTTT.

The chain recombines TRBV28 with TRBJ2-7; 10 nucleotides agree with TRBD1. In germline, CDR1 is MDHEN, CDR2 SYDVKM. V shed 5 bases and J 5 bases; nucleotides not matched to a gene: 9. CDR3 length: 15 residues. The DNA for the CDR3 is TGTGCCAGCAGTCCCGAGGGACAGGGGAGAAACGAGCAGTACTTC. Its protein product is CASSPEGQGRNEQYF.

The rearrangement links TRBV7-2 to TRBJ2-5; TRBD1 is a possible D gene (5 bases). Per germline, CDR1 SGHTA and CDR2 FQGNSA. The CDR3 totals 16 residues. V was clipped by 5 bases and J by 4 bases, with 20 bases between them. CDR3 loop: CASSPYRLGRSETQYF. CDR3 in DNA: TGTGCCAGCAGCCCCTATAGGTTGGGGCGGTCAGAGACCCAGTACTTC.

The CDR3 nucleotides are TGTGCCAGCAGCCCAACCCGGGGGGCCCGTATCGACGAGCAGTACTTC. It codes for CASSPTRGARIDEQYF. The chain recombines TRBV7-9 with TRBJ2-7, with a possible D match to TRBD2 (7 bases). The CDR3 runs 16 residues. Germline assignment: CDR1 SEHNR and CDR2 FQNEAQ (reference sequence). Trimming took off 5 bases at V and 5 bases at J, with 22 bases between the two ends. Looking up the rest from reference TRBV7-9 and TRBJ2-7 gives the full variable domain: DTGVSQNPRHKITKRGQNVTFRCDPISEHNRLYWYRQTLGQGPEFLTYFQNEAQLEKSRLLSDRFSAERPKGSFSTLEIQRTEQGDSAMYLCASSPTRGARIDEQYFGPGTRLTVT.

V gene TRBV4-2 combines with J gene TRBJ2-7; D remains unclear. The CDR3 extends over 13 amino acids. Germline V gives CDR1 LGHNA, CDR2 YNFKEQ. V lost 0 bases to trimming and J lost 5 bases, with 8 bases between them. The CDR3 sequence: CASSQDFRDEQYF. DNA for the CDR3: TGTGCCAGCAGCCAAGATTTTCGGGACGAGCAGTACTTC.

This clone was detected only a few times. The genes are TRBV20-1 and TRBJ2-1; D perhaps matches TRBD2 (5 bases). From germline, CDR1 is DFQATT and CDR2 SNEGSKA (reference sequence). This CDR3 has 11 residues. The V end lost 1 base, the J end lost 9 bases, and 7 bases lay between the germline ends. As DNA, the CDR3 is TGCAGTGCTAGAGTCGAGGGTGAGCAGTTCTTC. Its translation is CSARVEGEQFF.

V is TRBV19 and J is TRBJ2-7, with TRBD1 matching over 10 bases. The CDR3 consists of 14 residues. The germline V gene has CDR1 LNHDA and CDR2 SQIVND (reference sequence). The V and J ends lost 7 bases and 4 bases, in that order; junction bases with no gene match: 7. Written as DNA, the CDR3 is TGTGCCAGTAAGTCCGACAGGGGGCTGTACGAGCAGTACTTC. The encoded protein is CASKSDRGLYEQYF. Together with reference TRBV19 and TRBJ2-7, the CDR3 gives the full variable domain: DGGITQSPKYLFRKEGQNVTLSCEQNLNHDAMYWYRQDPGQGLRLIYYSQIVNDFQKGDIAEGYSVSREKKESFPLTVTSAQKNPTAFYLCASKSDRGLYEQYFGPGTRLTVT.

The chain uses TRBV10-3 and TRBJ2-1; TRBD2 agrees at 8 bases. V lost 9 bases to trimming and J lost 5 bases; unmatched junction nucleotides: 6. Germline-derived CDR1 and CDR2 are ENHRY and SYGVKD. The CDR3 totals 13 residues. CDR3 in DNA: TGTGCCATAGCGGGAGAAACGGACAATGAGCAGTTCTTC. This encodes CAIAGETDNEQFF.

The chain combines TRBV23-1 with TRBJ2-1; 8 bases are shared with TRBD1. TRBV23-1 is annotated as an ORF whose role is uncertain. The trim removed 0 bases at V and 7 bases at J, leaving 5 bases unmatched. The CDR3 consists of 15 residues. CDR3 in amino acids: CASSQSQGARNEQFF. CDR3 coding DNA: TGCGCCAGCAGTCAATCTCAGGGGGCGCGGAATGAGCAGTTCTTC.

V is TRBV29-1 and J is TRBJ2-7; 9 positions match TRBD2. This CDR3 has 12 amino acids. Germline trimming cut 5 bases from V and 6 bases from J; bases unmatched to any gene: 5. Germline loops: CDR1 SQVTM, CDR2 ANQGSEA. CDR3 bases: TGCAGCGTTCGGCGGGAGGGCCCCGAGCAGTACTTC. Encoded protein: CSVRREGPEQYF.

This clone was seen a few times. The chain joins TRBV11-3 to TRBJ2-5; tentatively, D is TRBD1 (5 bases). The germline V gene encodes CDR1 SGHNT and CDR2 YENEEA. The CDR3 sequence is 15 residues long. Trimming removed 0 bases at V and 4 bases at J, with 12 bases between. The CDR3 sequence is CASSLDVQRGETQYF. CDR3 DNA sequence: TGTGCCAGCAGCTTAGACGTCCAAAGGGGAGAGACCCAGTACTTC. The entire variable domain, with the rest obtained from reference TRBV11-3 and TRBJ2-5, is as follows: EAGVVQSPRYKIIEKKQPVAFWCNPISGHNTLYWYLQNLGQGPELLIRYENEEAVDDSQLPKDRFSAERLKGVDSTLKIQPAELGDSAVYLCASSLDVQRGETQYFGPGTRLLVL.

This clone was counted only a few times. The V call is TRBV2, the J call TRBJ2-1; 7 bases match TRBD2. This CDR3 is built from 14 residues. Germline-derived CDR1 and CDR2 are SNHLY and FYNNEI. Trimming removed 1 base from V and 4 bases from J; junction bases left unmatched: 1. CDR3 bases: TGTGCCAGCAGTGAAGGGGACTATTACAATGAGCAGTTCTTC. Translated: CASSEGDYYNEQFF.

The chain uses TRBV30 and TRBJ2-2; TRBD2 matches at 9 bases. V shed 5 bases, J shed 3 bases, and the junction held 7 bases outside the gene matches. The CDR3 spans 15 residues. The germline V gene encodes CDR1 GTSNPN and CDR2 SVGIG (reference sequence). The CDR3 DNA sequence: TGTGCCTGGGGAGTAGCGGGAGTTTACACCGGGGAGCTGTTTTTT. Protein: CAWGVAGVYTGELFF.